This T cell receptor (beta chain) came from a study of identical twins. Study outcomes and limitations: Cross-sectional statistical analysis, not tracking of the same donors, underpinned the conclusions. Out-of-frame alpha sequences common to twins exhibited an excess of low generation probability.

All donors were healthy Caucasians. Through template switching, a universal primer site was introduced, and the cDNA contained unique molecular identifiers. TCRdb called the 5' RACE reads again in MiXCR, with one record for every CDR3 protein. The sample lists 690,000 or so distinct CDR3 sequences, around 8.3% occurring once. V gave up 3 bases and J gave up 4 bases; unmatched junction bases: 7. CDR1 and CDR2 from the germline V gene are SGHRS and YFSETQ. The CDR3 is 16 amino acids. About this clonotype itself: Its antigen is unidentified.

These records were also assigned to another study, of yellow fever vaccine responses in identical twins.

Material for sequencing was PBMCs. The source is a woman between 18 and 29 years old in good health. The chain has TRBV5-1 and TRBJ2-5; 12 bases line up with TRBD2. The CDR3 DNA sequence: TGCGCCAGCAGCTCGACCACGACTAGCGGGGGAGAGACCCAGTACTTC. This sequence encodes CASSSTTTSGGETQYF.